This T cell receptor beta chain was obtained from a study of T-cell memory formation after mild COVID-19 (dated by TCRdb to about 2021). Background for the entire study: TCR sequence clusters from the two donors were found to be largely donor specific. In a couple of donors, T-cell clones that expanded and contracted after mild COVID-19 were followed by sequencing TCRalpha and TCRbeta repertoires longitudinally. Two young, previously healthy adult volunteers made up the cohort, one male and one female.

Overall study outcomes, separate from this receptor: Some responding clones were found in pre-infection memory, which suggests that pre-existing cross-reactive memory T cells took part in the SARS-CoV-2 response. Clones contracting from day 15 to 85 had balanced CD4/CD8 phenotypes, while a second wave expanding from day 15 to 37 was biased towards CD4+. Contracting CD4+ clones appeared mostly in the CM and EM memory subsets, whereas CD8+ clones were enriched in EMRA. SARS-CoV-2 specificity of the second-wave clones peaking on day 37 was not confirmed. Only a couple of mild cases were covered in the study, and larger cohorts including severe cases with pre-infection samples were considered necessary.

The sequencer listed for this sample is Illumina NovaSeq 6000. TCRalpha and TCRbeta cDNA libraries were built by 5'RACE with constant-segment primers, adding sample barcodes and unique molecular identifiers. Trizol reagent was used to extract RNA from every sample. Amplification of the libraries took two PCR steps, and the second step added a second sample barcode plus Illumina TruSeq adapters. Sequencing of libraries was performed on an Illumina NovaSeq with 2 x 150 bp paired-end reads. As for how the authors treated the data: The reads were demultiplexed and collapsed into UMI-guided consensus sequences using migec v1.2.7. Using mixcr v2.1.11, the UMI consensuses were aligned to TRA and TRB V and J templates and assembled into clonotypes. Expanded or contracted clonotypes were those called significant by both edgeR and NoisET, with noise models trained on biological replicates. For edgeR calls, a false discovery rate-adjusted p below 0.01 and a log2 fold-change threshold of 1 were applied. As an exploratory analysis of dynamics, PCA with hierarchical clustering was applied to max-normalized trajectories of the 1000 most abundant clonotypes. The CD4 or CD8 phenotype of responding clones was assigned using the separately sequenced CD4+ and CD8+ repertoires. TCRdb reanalyzed the raw reads on its own, using fastp at Q25 for trimming and MiXCR for clone calling, and kept in-frame beta chains. A single entry per CDR3 protein holds the most common genes and DNA from its merged rows. These V and J calls rely on TCRdb rather than the paper's analysis. Here the sample has 200,000 to 250,000 distinct CDR3 sequences; 15% occur a single time. Together, the top ten hold more than 2% of the sample.

The CDR3 measures 16 amino acids from cysteine to phenylalanine. Only the CDR3 DNA stays, 48 bases, in frame from base 1. Trimming takes 6 bases off V and 2 bases off J; junction bases not matched to a gene: 6. CDR1 and CDR2 (MNHEY, SVGAGI) derive from the germline V gene. PBMCs were isolated by Ficoll-Paque density gradient centrifugation. A few counts support this clonotype. Its antigen specificity is not known. Nothing much larger sits one base from this clone, and base qualities are not available. The chain couples TRBV6-5 to TRBJ1-5; 11 central bases correspond to TRBD1. Sequenced input: PBMCs or a T cell subset sorted from them (not recorded which). This receptor was identified in an adult woman who had mild COVID-19 (a few samples of this study predate the infection). The sample titles of this study are shuffled in the database, so cell type and time point are left out; the donor was told from shared clones. The CDR3 is CASRRTGGLRNQPQHF. The nucleotides read TGTGCCAGCAGACGGACAGGGGGCCTCCGCAATCAGCCCCAGCATTTT.